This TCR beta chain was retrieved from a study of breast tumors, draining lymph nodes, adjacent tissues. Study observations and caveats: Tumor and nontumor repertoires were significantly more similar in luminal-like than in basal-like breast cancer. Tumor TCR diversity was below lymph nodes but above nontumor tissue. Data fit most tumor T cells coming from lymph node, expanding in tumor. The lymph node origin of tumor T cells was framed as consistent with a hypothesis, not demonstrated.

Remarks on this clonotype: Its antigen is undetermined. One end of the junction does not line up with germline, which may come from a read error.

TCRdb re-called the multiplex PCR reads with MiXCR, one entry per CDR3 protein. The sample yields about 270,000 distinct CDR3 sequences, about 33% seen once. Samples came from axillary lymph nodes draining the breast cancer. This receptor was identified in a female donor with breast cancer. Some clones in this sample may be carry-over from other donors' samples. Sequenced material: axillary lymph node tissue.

Written as DNA, the CDR3 is TGCGCCAGCAGCCACCCTCAGAGCTCCTACAATGAGCGGTTCTTC. Protein: CASSHPQSSYNERFF. V gene TRBV4-3 combines with J gene TRBJ2-1; the D is unclear. The CDR3 consists of 15 residues. CDR1 and CDR2 from the germline V gene are LGHNA and YSLEER.